This is a list of T cell receptor beta chains from one sample in a study of blood T cell repertoires in COVID-19. Assay used: immunoSEQ multiplex PCR; TCRdb lists only in-frame clones, some missing. The table lists 250,000 to 400,000 clones, about 88% of them singletons. The sequenced sample was PBMCs or T cells enriched from blood (not recorded which). These receptors were collected from a man in his sixties who had recovered from COVID-19. CDR3s include the opening cysteine and the closing phenylalanine or tryptophan. The order of the fields is clone size, J gene, V gene, D gene, CDR3 protein, CDR3 DNA. The D gene is left open where the match is weak. The size field is filled for only some rows; it gives once, few, many or a size class.

abundance: NA; j_gene: TRBJ2-5; v_gene: TRBV24-1; d_gene: TRBD2; CDR3aa: CAAQGGAVGETQYF; CDR3nt: TGTGCCGCCCAGGGAGGGGCGGTCGGGGAGACCCAGTACTTC
abundance: NA; j_gene: TRBJ2-6; v_gene: TRBV6-5; d_gene: NA; CDR3aa: CASRQTGSGANVLTF; CDR3nt: TGTGCCAGCAGACAAACAGGGTCTGGGGCCAACGTCCTGACTTTC
abundance: NA; j_gene: TRBJ2-3; v_gene: TRBV4-3; d_gene: NA; CDR3aa: CASSPRHGTSDTQYF; CDR3nt: TGCGCCAGCAGCCCGAGACATGGAACTTCAGATACGCAGTATTTT
abundance: NA; j_gene: TRBJ1-1; v_gene: TRBV5-4; d_gene: NA; CDR3aa: CASSLGRGTGNTEAFF; CDR3nt: TGTGCCAGCAGCTTGGGGCGGGGCACGGGAAACACTGAAGCTTTCTTT
abundance: NA; j_gene: TRBJ1-5; v_gene: TRBV5-1; d_gene: TRBD1; CDR3aa: CASSITGTGGNQPQHF; CDR3nt: TGCGCCAGCAGCATAACCGGGACAGGGGGCAATCAGCCCCAGCATTTT
abundance: NA; j_gene: TRBJ1-5; v_gene: TRBV5-1; d_gene: NA; CDR3aa: CASSLGGDSNQPQHF; CDR3nt: TGCGCCAGCAGCTTGGGAGGCGATAGCAATCAGCCCCAGCATTTT
abundance: NA; j_gene: TRBJ2-2; v_gene: TRBV3-1/TRBV3-2; d_gene: NA; CDR3aa: CASSQDGGPGANTGELFF; CDR3nt: TGTGCCAGCAGCCAAGATGGGGGCCCGGGCGCTAACACCGGGGAGCTGTTTTTT
abundance: NA; j_gene: TRBJ2-7; v_gene: TRBV5-4; d_gene: TRBD1; CDR3aa: CASSYKDRGEQYF; CDR3nt: TGTGCCAGCAGCTACAAGGACAGGGGCGAGCAGTACTTC
abundance: once; j_gene: TRBJ2-7; v_gene: TRBV6-5; d_gene: TRBD2; CDR3aa: CASSYWTSGNYEQYF; CDR3nt: TGTGCCAGCAGTTATTGGACTAGCGGAAACTACGAGCAGTACTTC
abundance: NA; j_gene: TRBJ2-2; v_gene: TRBV24-1; d_gene: NA; CDR3aa: CATSEAGNTGELFF; CDR3nt: TGTGCCACCAGTGAGGCGGGAAACACCGGGGAGCTGTTTTTT
abundance: NA; j_gene: TRBJ2-1; v_gene: TRBV12-3/TRBV12-4; d_gene: NA; CDR3aa: CASGFMAGNEQFF; CDR3nt: TGTGCCAGCGGCTTCATGGCAGGGAATGAGCAGTTCTTC
abundance: NA; j_gene: TRBJ2-2; v_gene: TRBV28; d_gene: TRBD2; CDR3aa: CASSLFPGGNTGELFF; CDR3nt: TGTGCCAGCAGTTTATTCCCGGGAGGGAACACCGGGGAGCTGTTTTTT
abundance: NA; j_gene: TRBJ2-6; v_gene: TRBV5-8; d_gene: NA; CDR3aa: CASSQGISGANVLTF; CDR3nt: TGTGCCAGCAGCCAGGGGATCTCTGGGGCCAACGTCCTGACTTTC
abundance: NA; j_gene: TRBJ2-5; v_gene: TRBV27; d_gene: NA; CDR3aa: CASSLYWGEETQYF; CDR3nt: TGTGCCAGCAGTTTATATTGGGGGGAAGAGACCCAGTACTTC
abundance: few; j_gene: TRBJ1-4; v_gene: TRBV4-2; d_gene: TRBD1; CDR3aa: CASSRQRTGTNEKLFF; CDR3nt: TGTGCCAGCAGCCGCCAGCGGACAGGAACTAATGAAAAACTGTTTTTT
abundance: NA; j_gene: TRBJ1-2; v_gene: TRBV27; d_gene: NA; CDR3aa: CASSSRTGNLGSSGYTF; CDR3nt: TGTGCCAGCAGTTCCCGAACAGGGAATCTCGGCTCTTCCGGCTACACCTTC
abundance: NA; j_gene: TRBJ1-4; v_gene: TRBV4-2; d_gene: TRBD1; CDR3aa: CASSQGQGTEKLFF; CDR3nt: TGTGCCAGCAGCCAAGGACAGGGGACTGAAAAACTGTTTTTT
abundance: NA; j_gene: TRBJ1-2; v_gene: TRBV30; d_gene: NA; CDR3aa: CAWSRQSYGYTF; CDR3nt: TGTGCCTGGAGCCGACAGAGCTATGGCTACACCTTC
abundance: NA; j_gene: TRBJ2-1; v_gene: TRBV24-1; d_gene: NA; CDR3aa: CASRGLGHEQFF; CDR3nt: TGTGCTAGCAGGGGATTGGGTCATGAGCAGTTCTTC
abundance: NA; j_gene: TRBJ2-5; v_gene: TRBV11-3; d_gene: NA; CDR3aa: CASSSGPLQAQYF; CDR3nt: TGTGCCAGCAGCTCTGGGCCTTTGCAGGCCCAGTACTTC
abundance: NA; j_gene: TRBJ1-3; v_gene: TRBV28; d_gene: TRBD1; CDR3aa: CASSLIGGSGGGNTIYF; CDR3nt: TGTGCCAGCAGTTTGATCGGTGGGTCAGGGGGAGGAAACACCATATATTTT
abundance: NA; j_gene: TRBJ2-5; v_gene: TRBV9; d_gene: TRBD1; CDR3aa: CASSAGTGGRGETQYF; CDR3nt: TGTGCCAGCAGCGCCGGGACAGGGGGCCGTGGAGAGACCCAGTACTTC